What follows is one T cell receptor beta chain and its context. Its cognate antigen is unknown. This sample is part of a study of vaccination and CD4 T cells after COVID-19. This CDR3 contains 13 residues. Germline values: CDR1 SGHNT, CDR2 YYREEE (reference sequence). Trimming left V 0 bases short and J 5 bases short, with 7 bases between. Oncomine TCR Beta short-read sequencing was applied to DNA from cultured CD4+ T cells. MiXCR was run by TCRdb on the PCR reads, yielding one entry per CDR3 protein. This table holds about 15,000 distinct CDR3 sequences, roughly 43% found once. The treatment is: roughly nine-day PBMC culture with coronavirus spike peptide pools or control peptides (ViraFEST assay).

Sequencing was performed on CD4+ T cells from blood, cultured in vitro. The clonotype originates from a human donor who had recovered from COVID-19. V is TRBV5-4 and J is TRBJ2-3, with TRBD1 as a possible D gene (6 bases). This chain's CDR3 is CASSLDREDTQYF. In DNA, the CDR3 is TGTGCCAGCAGCTTGGACAGGGAAGATACGCAGTATTTT.